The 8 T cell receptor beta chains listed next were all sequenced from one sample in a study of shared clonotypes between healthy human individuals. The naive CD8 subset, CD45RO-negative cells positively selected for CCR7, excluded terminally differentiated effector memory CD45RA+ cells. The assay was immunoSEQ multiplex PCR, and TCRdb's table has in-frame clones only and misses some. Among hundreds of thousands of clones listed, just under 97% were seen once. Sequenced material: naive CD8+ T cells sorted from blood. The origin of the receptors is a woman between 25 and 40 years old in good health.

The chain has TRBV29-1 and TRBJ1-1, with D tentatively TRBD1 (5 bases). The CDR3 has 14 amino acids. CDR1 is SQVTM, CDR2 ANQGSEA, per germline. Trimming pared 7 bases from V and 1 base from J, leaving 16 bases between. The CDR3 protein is CSAPKGRQNTEAFF. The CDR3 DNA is TGCAGCGCCCCTAAGGGACGGCAGAACACTGAAGCTTTCTTT.

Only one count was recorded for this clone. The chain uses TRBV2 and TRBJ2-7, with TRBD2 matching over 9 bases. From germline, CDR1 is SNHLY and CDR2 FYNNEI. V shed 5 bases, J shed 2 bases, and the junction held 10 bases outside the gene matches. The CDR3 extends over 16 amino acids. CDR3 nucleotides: TGTGCCAGCAGTAGTAACAGCGGGAGGTTCGCCTACGAGCAGTACTTC. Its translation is CASSSNSGRFAYEQYF.

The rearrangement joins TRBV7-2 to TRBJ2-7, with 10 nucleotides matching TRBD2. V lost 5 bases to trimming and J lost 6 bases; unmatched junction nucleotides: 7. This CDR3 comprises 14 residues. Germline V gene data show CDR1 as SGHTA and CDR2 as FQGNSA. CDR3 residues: CASSLRGLASEQYF. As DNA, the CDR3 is TGTGCCAGCAGCCTGCGGGGACTAGCGAGCGAGCAGTACTTC.

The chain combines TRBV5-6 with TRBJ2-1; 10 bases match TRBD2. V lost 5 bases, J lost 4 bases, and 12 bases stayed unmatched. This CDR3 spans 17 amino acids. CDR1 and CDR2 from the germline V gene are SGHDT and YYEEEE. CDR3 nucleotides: TGTGCCAGCAGTCGCCCTCTAGCGGGAGTCGGATACAATGAGCAGTTCTTC. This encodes CASSRPLAGVGYNEQFF.

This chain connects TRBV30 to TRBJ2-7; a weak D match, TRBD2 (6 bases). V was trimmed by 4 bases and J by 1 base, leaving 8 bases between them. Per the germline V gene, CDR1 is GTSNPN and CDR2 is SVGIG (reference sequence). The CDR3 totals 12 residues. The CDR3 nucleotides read TGTGCCTGGAAGGGACTTTCCTACGAGCAGTACTTC. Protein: CAWKGLSYEQYF. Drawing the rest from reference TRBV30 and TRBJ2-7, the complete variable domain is SQTIHQWPATLVQPVGSPLSLECTVEGTSNPNLYWYRQAAGRGLQLLFYSVGIGQISSEVPQNLSASRPQDRQFILSSKKLLLSDSGFYLCAWKGLSYEQYFGPGTRLTVT.

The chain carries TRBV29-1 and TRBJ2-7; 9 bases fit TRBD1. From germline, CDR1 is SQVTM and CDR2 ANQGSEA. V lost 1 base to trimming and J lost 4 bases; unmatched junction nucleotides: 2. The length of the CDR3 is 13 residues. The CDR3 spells CSVEGGQGYEQYF. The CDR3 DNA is TGCAGCGTTGAAGGGGGACAGGGTTACGAGCAGTACTTC.

CDR3 DNA sequence: TGTGCCAGCAGGGGTACAGTCTCTGGAAACACCATATATTTT. Its protein product is CASRGTVSGNTIYF. The J gene is TRBJ1-3, the V gene TRBV28; D gene ambiguous. The CDR3 consists of 14 residues. The germline V gene encodes CDR1 MDHEN and CDR2 SYDVKM. The ends were cut back, 6 bases at V and 0 bases at J, with 9 bases in the middle.

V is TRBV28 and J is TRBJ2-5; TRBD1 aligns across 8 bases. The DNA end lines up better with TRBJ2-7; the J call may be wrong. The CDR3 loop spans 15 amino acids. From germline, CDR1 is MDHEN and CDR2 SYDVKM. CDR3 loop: CASRSPGQATYEQYF. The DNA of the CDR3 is TGTGCCAGCAGATCCCCGGGACAGGCAACCTACGAGCAGTACTTC.